These 2 T cell receptor beta chains share one sample of origin, sequenced in a study of blood T cell repertoires in COVID-19. The method was immunoSEQ multiplex PCR; TCRdb's version includes in-frame clones alone and lacks a portion of them. Seen here are roughly 270,000 clones, 85% observed once, and the top ten hold around 5.5%. Sequenced material: peripheral blood. Receptor source: a man in his fifties or sixties with active or convalescent COVID-19.

The chain couples TRBV7-9 to TRBJ2-3, with D maybe TRBD1 (7 bases). The CDR3 runs 17 residues. The V and J ends lost 5 bases and 4 bases respectively, with 22 bases between them. Germline CDR1 and CDR2: SEHNR and FQNEAQ (reference sequence). The CDR3 here is CASSHPVGGRGADTQYF. As DNA, the CDR3 is TGTGCCAGCAGCCACCCGGTTGGCGGCAGGGGGGCAGATACGCAGTATTTT.

This chain joins TRBV5-4 and TRBJ1-2; 10 bases agree with TRBD1. After removal of 4 bases from V and 3 bases from J, the junction contained 6 bases not matched to a gene. The germline gives CDR1 SGHNT, CDR2 YYREEE (reference sequence). The CDR3 length is 15 residues. CDR3 amino acids: CASSRGQGGDYGYTF. The CDR3 bases are TGTGCCAGCAGCCGAGGACAGGGGGGAGACTATGGCTACACCTTC.